This TCR beta chain was observed in a study of T cell repertoires in cytomegalovirus infection. This clonotype was found a few times. Germline loops: CDR1 SGDLS, CDR2 YYNGEE. V dropped 4 bases and J dropped 4; count of bases not matched to a gene: 11. The CDR3 loop spans 17 amino acids. TCRdb re-called the reads with MiXCR, one entry per CDR3 protein. The table lists almost 300,000 distinct CDR3 sequences, 9.6% of them singletons. The sequencing sample was made of PBMCs. This rearrangement joins TRBV9 to TRBJ1-2; TRBD1 aligns across 12 bases. The receptor was isolated from a human donor in good health (CMV status not recorded). Some clones in this sample may be carry-over from other donors' samples. CDR3 sequence reads: CASSFPGQGAEVYGYTF. For the CDR3, the DNA is TGTGCCAGCAGCTTCCCGGGACAGGGGGCAGAAGTCTATGGCTACACCTTC.